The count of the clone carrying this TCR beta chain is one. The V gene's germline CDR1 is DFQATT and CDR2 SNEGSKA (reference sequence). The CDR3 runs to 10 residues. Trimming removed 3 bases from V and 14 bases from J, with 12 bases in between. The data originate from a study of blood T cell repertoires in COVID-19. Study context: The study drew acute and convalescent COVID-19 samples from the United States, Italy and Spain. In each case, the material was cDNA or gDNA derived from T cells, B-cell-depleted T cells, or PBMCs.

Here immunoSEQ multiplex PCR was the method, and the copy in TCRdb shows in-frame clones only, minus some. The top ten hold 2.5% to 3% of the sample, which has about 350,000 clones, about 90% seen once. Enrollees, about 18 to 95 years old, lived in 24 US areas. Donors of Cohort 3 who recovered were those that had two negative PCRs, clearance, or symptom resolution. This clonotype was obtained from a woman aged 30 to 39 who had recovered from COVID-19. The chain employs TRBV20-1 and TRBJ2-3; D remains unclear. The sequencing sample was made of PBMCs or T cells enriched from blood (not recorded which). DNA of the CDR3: TGCAGTGCTAGTGCCCAGGTGCTGTATTTT. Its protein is CSASAQVLYF.